This is a list of T cell receptor beta chains from one sample in a study of blood T cell repertoires in COVID-19. Clones were sequenced by immunoSEQ multiplex PCR, and TCRdb holds only the in-frame ones, with some missing. The table shows about 200,000 clones, with around 79% occurring only once. The sample was peripheral blood. These receptors were obtained from a woman aged 40 to 50 with COVID-19, enrolled during active disease. CDR3s include the opening cysteine and the closing phenylalanine or tryptophan. A D gene is named only where the DNA matches it firmly. Rows may omit the clone size; those that give it use once, few, many or a size class.

d_gene | j_gene | v_gene | abundance | CDR3nt | CDR3aa
TRBD1 | TRBJ2-2 | TRBV4-1 | . | TGCGCCAGCAGCCAAGGACAGGGGGCCTCCGGGGAGCTGTTTTTT | CASSQGQGASGELFF
. | TRBJ1-5 | TRBV7-3 | . | TGTGCCAGCAGCTTAGGACAACCCGGGCAGCCCCAGCATTTT | CASSLGQPGQPQHF
TRBD1 | TRBJ1-1 | TRBV7-3 | . | TGTGCCAGCAGCTATTTAGGGGGCGGCACTGAAGCTTTCTTT | CASSYLGGGTEAFF
TRBD2 | TRBJ2-3 | TRBV6-5 | few | TGTGCCAGCAGTCTAGCGGGACACACAGATACGCAGTATTTT | CASSLAGHTDTQYF
TRBD2 | TRBJ2-3 | TRBV10-3 | . | TGTGCCATCACCTCCCCGCGGTCGGTAGCGGGTGGTATGAGCACAGATACGCAGTATTTT | CAITSPRSVAGGMSTDTQYF
TRBD2 | TRBJ2-3 | TRBV9 | . | TGTGCCAGCAGCCAAGGACTAGCGGGGGGGGCAGATACGCAGTATTTT | CASSQGLAGGADTQYF
. | TRBJ2-3 | TRBV5-1 | . | TGCGCCAGCAGCTTGGATACTAGTCCAGATACGCAGTATTTT | CASSLDTSPDTQYF
TRBD2 | TRBJ2-2 | TRBV12-5 | . | TGTGCTAGTGGCACCGGGACTAGCGACGGGGAGCTGTTTTTT | CASGTGTSDGELFF
. | TRBJ1-1 | TRBV2 | . | TGTGCCAGCAGTGCGACAGAGCCTTTGAACACTGAAGCTTTCTTT | CASSATEPLNTEAFF
. | TRBJ2-3 | TRBV7-9 | . | TGTGCCAGCAGGGATCAGGCAGATACGCAGTATTTT | CASRDQADTQYF
. | TRBJ2-1 | TRBV6-2/TRBV6-3 | . | TGTGCCAGCAGCAGCGCCGGCTATTGGAGGGTTTATTACAATGAGCAGTTCTTC | CASSSAGYWRVYYNEQFF
TRBD1 | TRBJ1-1 | TRBV10-3 | . | TGTGCCATCAGTCAGACAGGGATCGCTGAAGCTTTCTTT | CAISQTGIAEAFF
. | TRBJ2-3 | TRBV30 | . | TGTGCCTGGAGTGTAGGAGATATGGACACAGATACGCAGTATTTT | CAWSVGDMDTDTQYF
TRBD1 | TRBJ2-5 | TRBV7-2 | . | TGTGCCAGCAGCCCCACCGGGACAGGGGGCGCGGAGAGTGAGACCCAGTACTTC | CASSPTGTGGAESETQYF
. | TRBJ2-7 | TRBV3-1/TRBV3-2 | . | TGTGCCAGCAGTTTAAGCGGTTCCTCCTACGAGCAGTACTTC | CASSLSGSSYEQYF
TRBD1 | TRBJ1-6 | TRBV2 | . | TGTGCCAGCTCAAGGGACAGTTACAATTCACCCCTCCACTTT | CASSRDSYNSPLHF
. | TRBJ1-2 | TRBV9 | . | TGTGCCAGCAGCCCCCGTCCGGGTGGAGGGTTAATTGATGGCTACACCTTC | CASSPRPGGGLIDGYTF
TRBD1 | TRBJ2-3 | TRBV5-8 | . | TGTGCCAGCAGGCCCGGGACAGGGGCCGATACGCAGTATTTT | CASRPGTGADTQYF
. | TRBJ2-7 | TRBV4-2 | . | TGTGCCAGCAGCCAAGATATACAGTACGAGCAGTACTTC | CASSQDIQYEQYF
TRBD1 | TRBJ2-7 | TRBV3-1/TRBV3-2 | . | TGTGCCAGCAGCCCCCGGGGAGGGACAGGGGTCGAGCAGTACTTC | CASSPRGGTGVEQYF
. | TRBJ2-7 | TRBV14 | once | TGTGCCAGCAGCCAAGCGCCTAGCGCCTTTTCCTACGAGCAGTACTTC | CASSQAPSAFSYEQYF
TRBD1 | TRBJ2-7 | TRBV29-1 | . | TGCAGCGGGGGCGACAGGGGACCCTACGAGCAGTACTTC | CSGGDRGPYEQYF
. | TRBJ2-7 | TRBV19 | . | TGTGCCAGTAGTAGGGGACAAGCCTCCTACGAGCAGTACTTC | CASSRGQASYEQYF
. | TRBJ1-3 | TRBV30 | . | TGTGCCTGGAGCCTAGGCCGAAGCTCTGGAAACACCATATATTTT | CAWSLGRSSGNTIYF
. | TRBJ2-2 | TRBV7-2 | . | TGTGCCAGTAAAGAGAGGAGGTTTGCCGGGGAGCTGTTTTTT | CASKERRFAGELFF
. | TRBJ1-2 | TRBV6-5 | . | TGTGCCAGCAGCACGGGGACTGCCTATGGCTACACCTTC | CASSTGTAYGYTF
. | TRBJ1-2 | TRBV12-3/TRBV12-4 | . | TGTGCCAGCAGTTTAGAATTTCGGGACTACACCTTC | CASSLEFRDYTF